Listed below are T cell receptor beta chains from one sample, sequenced in a study of blood T cell repertoires in COVID-19. Data came from immunoSEQ multiplex PCR; TCRdb stores just in-frame clones and leaves some out. In the table there are 200,000 to 250,000 clones, roughly 84% of which are singletons. Sequenced material: peripheral blood. Receptor source: a woman aged 50 to 60 with acute or convalescent COVID-19. Each CDR3 is given with its conserved first and last residue. The order of the fields is clone size, V gene, J gene, D gene, CDR3 DNA, CDR3 protein. A D gene is named only where the DNA matches it firmly. Only some rows state a clone size, as once, few, many or a class for expanded clones.

NA	TRBV28	TRBJ1-2	NA	TGTGCCAGCAGTTCCGCCTCGCTATCTACAGCGGATGGCTACACCTTC	CASSSASLSTADGYTF
NA	TRBV19	TRBJ2-2	TRBD1	TGTGCCAGTAGTGCGCGGACAGGGGCGGCCACCGGGGAGCTGTTTTTT	CASSARTGAATGELFF
NA	TRBV11-3	TRBJ2-7	NA	TGTGCCAGCAGCCCAATTGTGGGGGCGTTTTTCGAGCAGTACTTC	CASSPIVGAFFEQYF
few	TRBV11-3	TRBJ2-1	NA	TGTGCCAGCAGCTTTGGGGGGACTCACTACAATGAGCAGTTCTTC	CASSFGGTHYNEQFF
NA	TRBV20-1	TRBJ2-7	NA	TGCAGTGCTAGTTCTCTAGTAGCCGAGCAGTACTTC	CSASSLVAEQYF
NA	TRBV19	TRBJ1-2	NA	TGTGCCACGAGACCAGGGGATCCTAACTATGGCTACACCTTC	CATRPGDPNYGYTF
NA	TRBV4-3	TRBJ1-2	NA	TGCGCCAGCAGCCAAGATTCCGGGCGGGGGGTAGATGGCTACACCTTC	CASSQDSGRGVDGYTF
NA	TRBV4-1	TRBJ1-5	NA	TGCGCCAGCAGCCCTCTTGGGGGGGCACAGCCCCAGCATTTT	CASSPLGGAQPQHF
NA	TRBV9	TRBJ2-3	TRBD2	TGTGCCAGCAGCCGCGGGGGGTCGGTGGGCACAGATACGCAGTATTTT	CASSRGGSVGTDTQYF
NA	TRBV5-6	TRBJ2-1	TRBD1	TGTGCCAGCAGCCGGGACAGGGGATACAATGAGCAGTTCTTC	CASSRDRGYNEQFF
few	TRBV6-5	TRBJ1-1	NA	TGTGCCAGCAGTACGACAGGCTACACTGAAGCTTTCTTT	CASSTTGYTEAFF
NA	TRBV4-3	TRBJ2-2	NA	TGCGCCAGCAGCCAGGGACTTAACACCGGGGAGCTGTTTTTT	CASSQGLNTGELFF
NA	TRBV7-2	TRBJ2-5	NA	TGTGCCAGCAGCCCATCGGGGGGCGTAGAGACCCAGTACTTC	CASSPSGGVETQYF
NA	TRBV15	TRBJ2-1	TRBD2	TGTGCCACCAGCCCTGGACTAGCGGCGTTTGGAGCCTACAATGAGCAGTTCTTC	CATSPGLAAFGAYNEQFF
NA	TRBV5-4	TRBJ2-6	TRBD1	TGTGCCAGCAGACTTACAGGGGCTGGGGCCAACGTCCTGACTTTC	CASRLTGAGANVLTF
once	TRBV19	TRBJ2-5	TRBD1	TGTGCCAGTAGTGGGACAGGGGTAGTTCAAGAGACCCAGTACTTC	CASSGTGVVQETQYF
NA	TRBV29-1	TRBJ1-1	NA	TGCAGCGTTGTAGCCTCTTGGGTCATGAACACTGAAGCTTTCTTT	CSVVASWVMNTEAFF
NA	TRBV11-2	TRBJ2-3	NA	TGTGCCAGCAGCTTAGTCACCGGAGGGACAGATACGCAGTATTTT	CASSLVTGGTDTQYF
NA	TRBV11-3	TRBJ2-2	TRBD2	TGTGCCAGCAGCTCCCGAGGGAGCGGGAGGGCCGGGGGCACCGGGGAGCTGTTTTTT	CASSSRGSGRAGGTGELFF
NA	TRBV6-5	TRBJ2-7	NA	TGTGCCAGCAACCTACCCTCAAACAGCTACGAGCAGTACTTC	CASNLPSNSYEQYF
NA	TRBV6-2/TRBV6-3	TRBJ2-7	NA	TGTGCCAGCAGTTACGAGCCTAGCCCAATTTCCTACGAGCAGTACTTC	CASSYEPSPISYEQYF
NA	TRBV6-1	TRBJ1-2	NA	TGTGCCAGCAGTGAGGGGGGTGTTATTCGATGGGGAGGCTACACCTTC	CASSEGGVIRWGGYTF
NA	TRBV11-1	TRBJ1-1	NA	TGTGCCAGCAGCTTAGGTTCAGGGACTGAAGCTTTCTTT	CASSLGSGTEAFF
NA	TRBV7-2	TRBJ2-1	TRBD2	TGTGCCAGCAGACCCCCCTTAGCGGGAGTACGGAATGAGCAGTTCTTC	CASRPPLAGVRNEQFF
NA	TRBV27	TRBJ2-5	NA	TGTGCCACCTCTCAAGAGACCCAGTACTTC	CATSQETQYF
NA	TRBV3-1/TRBV3-2	TRBJ2-5	NA	TGTGCCAGCAGCCAAGTTATCAGTTCGGAGACCCAGTACTTC	CASSQVISSETQYF
NA	TRBV7-6	TRBJ2-2	TRBD2	TGTGCCAGCAGCTTAGGGGGCGGGAGTCTCACCGGGGAGCTGTTTTTT	CASSLGGGSLTGELFF
few	TRBV7-2	TRBJ1-1	NA	TGTGCCAGCAGCTTTGGACAGAAGAACACTGAAGCTTTCTTT	CASSFGQKNTEAFF
NA	TRBV19	TRBJ2-2	TRBD1	TGTGCCAGTATGTCGGGACAGGGTAACACCGGGGAGCTGTTTTTT	CASMSGQGNTGELFF
NA	TRBV9	TRBJ1-1	TRBD1	TGTGCCAGCAGCGTGGACAGGCGGAACACTGAAGCTTTCTTT	CASSVDRRNTEAFF
NA	TRBV6-5	TRBJ2-7	NA	TGTGCCAGCAGTTACATGGGGCAGGGAGGCGAGCAGTACTTC	CASSYMGQGGEQYF
NA	TRBV6-2/TRBV6-3	TRBJ2-3	NA	TGTGCCAGCAGTTCACAGGGTCCCCCCCGGGATACGCAGTATTTT	CASSSQGPPRDTQYF
once	TRBV5-5	TRBJ2-7	TRBD1	TGTGCCAGCAGCTTGATTCGGGACAGGGGGCTTCACGAGCAGTACTTC	CASSLIRDRGLHEQYF
NA	TRBV7-9	TRBJ1-1	NA	TGTGCCAGCAGCTTAGCCGACAGGTTCGCTGAAGCTTTCTTT	CASSLADRFAEAFF
NA	TRBV5-1	TRBJ2-7	NA	TGCGCCAGCAGCCCCCAAGCGGAGCGCTCCTACGAGCAGTACTTC	CASSPQAERSYEQYF
NA	TRBV2	TRBJ1-1	NA	TGTGCCAGCAGCTTATCAGGGGAGGGGAGCACTGAAGCTTTCTTT	CASSLSGEGSTEAFF
NA	TRBV3-1/TRBV3-2	TRBJ1-4	NA	TGTGCCAGCAGCCAAGATCCAGGCCAGCCGGCAACTAATGAAAAACTGTTTTTT	CASSQDPGQPATNEKLFF
NA	TRBV19	TRBJ2-3	TRBD2	TGTGCCAGTAGTATGTTCGGGGGAGGGAGCACAGATACGCAGTATTTT	CASSMFGGGSTDTQYF
NA	TRBV3-1/TRBV3-2	TRBJ1-2	NA	TGTGCCAGCAGCCATACAGGGCGTCCTAACTATGGCTACACCTTC	CASSHTGRPNYGYTF
NA	TRBV13	TRBJ2-3	TRBD2	TGTGCCAGCAGCCCACTGACTAGCGGGGGGTTGGATACGCAGTATTTT	CASSPLTSGGLDTQYF
NA	TRBV5-6	TRBJ2-5	NA	TGTGCCAGCAGCACCTTGGATCGAGGGCCCCAAGAGACCCAGTACTTC	CASSTLDRGPQETQYF
NA	TRBV6-5	TRBJ2-5	NA	TGTGCCAGCAGGCGAGACAGTGGACCCACGGAGACCCAGTACTTC	CASRRDSGPTETQYF
once	TRBV25-1	TRBJ1-1	TRBD1	TGTGCCAGCAGTGACCCAGGGGGGACGGACACTGAAGCTTTCTTT	CASSDPGGTDTEAFF
NA	TRBV15	TRBJ2-3	NA	TGTGCCACCAGCAGAGATCCGTCAGATACGCAGTATTTT	CATSRDPSDTQYF
NA	TRBV5-4	TRBJ2-3	TRBD1	TGTGCCAGCAGCCCGACAGGGGGCACAGATACGCAGTATTTT	CASSPTGGTDTQYF
NA	TRBV5-1	TRBJ2-1	NA	TGCGCCAGCAGCTTGAAACAGGGCCTAGACAATGAGCAGTTCTTC	CASSLKQGLDNEQFF
NA	TRBV4-2	TRBJ2-3	TRBD2	TGTGCCAGCAGCCAAGACGGGGCTAGCGGGGTTCTGGATACGCAGTATTTT	CASSQDGASGVLDTQYF
once	TRBV6-6	TRBJ2-2	NA	TGTGCCAGCAGTTACACTCCCCCCGGTACCGGGGAGCTGTTTTTT	CASSYTPPGTGELFF
NA	TRBV5-1	TRBJ1-1	TRBD1	TGCGCCAGCAGCTTGGGGCAGGGGGCGGGCACTGAAGCTTTCTTT	CASSLGQGAGTEAFF
NA	TRBV4-3	TRBJ1-1	NA	TGCGCCAGCAGCCAAGAAGGAGGCACTGAAGCTTTCTTT	CASSQEGGTEAFF
NA	TRBV5-5	TRBJ1-1	TRBD1	TGTGCCAGCAGCCGGGATCCCGGGACAGGTGAAGCTTTCTTT	CASSRDPGTGEAFF